This T cell receptor beta chain was captured in a study of a mutant IDH1 vaccine in newly diagnosed glioma. On the study more broadly: Patients received vaccination from 4-6 weeks after radiotherapy alone, or with temozolomide cycles. Patients got radiotherapy, temozolomide, or both beforehand, and most got both.

V gave up 5 bases and J gave up 4 bases, with 26 bases separating them. The CDR3 contains 18 residues. From germline, CDR1 is MDHEN and CDR2 SYDVKM. On this clone: What it recognizes is unknown.

Findings of the study overall: Pseudoprogression appeared unlinked to shifts in leading peripheral T cell clonotypes.

TCRdb keeps only in-frame clones here, not all; method: immunoSEQ multiplex PCR. Of 44,000 or so clones in the sample, under 90% were seen once. Time point described: week 35, safety follow-up. A 20-mer mutant IDH1 peptide at 300 ug was injected subcutaneously with topical imiquimod. The sample was PBMCs, taken from a glioma patient whose treatment included an IDH1 peptide vaccine. This receptor was identified in a woman between 35 and 50 years old with glioma. Some clones in this sample may be carry-over from other donors' samples. The chain couples TRBV28 to TRBJ2-5, with D perhaps matching TRBD1 (6 bases). CDR3 in DNA: TGTGCCAGCAGTCAAATCGGGACACCCAACGGGTCCCCAGAGACCCAGTACTTC. Its translation is CASSQIGTPNGSPETQYF. Full variable domain (missing parts from reference TRBV28 and TRBJ2-5): DVKVTQSSRYLVKRTGEKVFLECVQDMDHENMFWYRQDPGLGLRLIYFSYDVKMKEKGDIPEGYSVSREKKERFSLILESASTNQTSMYLCASSQIGTPNGSPETQYFGPGTRLLVL.